This T cell receptor beta chain came from a study of T-cell memory formation after mild COVID-19. Study-wide results and caveats: Those CD4+ clones that contracted were mainly in CM and EM (CD8+ ones in EMRA). Contracting clones from day 15 to 85 showed balanced CD4/CD8; later expanders favored CD4+. Cross-reactive memory appears to have joined, as suggested by some responding clones showing up in pre-infection memory.

V was clipped by 1 base and J by 4 bases, with 10 bases between them. Germline lookup yields CDR1 MDHEN and CDR2 SYDVKM. The CDR3 extends over 14 amino acids. As to this clonotype: The antigen is unknown.

Sample barcodes and UMIs were carried by the TCR alpha and TCR beta cDNA libraries that 5'RACE generated with constant-segment primers. MiXCR, applied by TCRdb to the 5' RACE reads, yields one record per CDR3 protein. The repertoire holds 350,000 or so distinct CDR3 sequences, with under 15% as singletons. The sample was PBMCs or a T cell subset sorted from them (not recorded which). The chain employs TRBV28 and TRBJ1-2; D unclear. The receptor comes from a young man who had mild COVID-19 (a few samples of this study predate the infection). Cell type and time point are not known. CDR3 coding DNA: TGTGCCAGCAGTTTATATTCGAGCGGCTATGGCTACACCTTC. It yields the protein CASSLYSSGYGYTF.